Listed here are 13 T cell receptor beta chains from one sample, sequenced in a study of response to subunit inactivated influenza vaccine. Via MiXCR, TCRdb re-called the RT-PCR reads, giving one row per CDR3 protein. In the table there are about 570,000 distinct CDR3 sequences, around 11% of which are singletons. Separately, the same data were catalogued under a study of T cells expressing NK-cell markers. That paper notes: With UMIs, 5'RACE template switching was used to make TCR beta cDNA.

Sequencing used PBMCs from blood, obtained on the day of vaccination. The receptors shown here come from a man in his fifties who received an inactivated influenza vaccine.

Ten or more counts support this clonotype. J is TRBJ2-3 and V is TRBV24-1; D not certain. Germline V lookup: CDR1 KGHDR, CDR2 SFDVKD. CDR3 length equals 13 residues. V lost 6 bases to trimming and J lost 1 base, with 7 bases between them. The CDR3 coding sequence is TGTGCCACCAGTCTAACTGGCACAGATACGCAGTATTTT. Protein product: CATSLTGTDTQYF.

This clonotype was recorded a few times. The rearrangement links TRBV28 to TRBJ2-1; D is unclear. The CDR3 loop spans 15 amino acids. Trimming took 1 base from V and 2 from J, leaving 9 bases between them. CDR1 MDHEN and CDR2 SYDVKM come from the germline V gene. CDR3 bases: TGTGCCAGCAGTTTATTGGACGGAACCTACAATGAGCAGTTCTTC. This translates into CASSLLDGTYNEQFF.

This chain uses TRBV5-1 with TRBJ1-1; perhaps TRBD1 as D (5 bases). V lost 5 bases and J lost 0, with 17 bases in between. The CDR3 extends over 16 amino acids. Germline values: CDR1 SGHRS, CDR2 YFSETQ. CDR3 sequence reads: CASRNGGAGVNTEAFF. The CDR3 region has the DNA TGCGCCAGCAGAAACGGAGGGGCGGGGGTGAACACTGAAGCTTTCTTT.

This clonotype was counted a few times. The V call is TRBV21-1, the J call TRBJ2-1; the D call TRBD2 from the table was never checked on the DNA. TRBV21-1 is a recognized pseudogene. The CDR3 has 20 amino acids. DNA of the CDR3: TGTGCCAGCAGCACCAAAGACGTGACTAGCGGGAGGGCCGATTACAATGAGCAGTTCTTC. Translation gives CASSTKDVTSGRADYNEQFF.

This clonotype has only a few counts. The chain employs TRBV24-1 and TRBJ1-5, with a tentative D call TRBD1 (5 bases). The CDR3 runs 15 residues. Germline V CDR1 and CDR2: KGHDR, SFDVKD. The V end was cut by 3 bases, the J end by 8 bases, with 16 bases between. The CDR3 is CATSDTREGLEPQHF. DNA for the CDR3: TGTGCCACCAGTGATACCAGAGAGGGGTTGGAGCCCCAGCATTTT.

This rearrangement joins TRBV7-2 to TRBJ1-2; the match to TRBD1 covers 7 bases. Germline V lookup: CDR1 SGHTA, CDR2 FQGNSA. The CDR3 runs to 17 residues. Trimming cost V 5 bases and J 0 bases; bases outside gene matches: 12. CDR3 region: CASSRRAGTVSNYGYTF. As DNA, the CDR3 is TGTGCCAGCAGCCGCAGAGCGGGGACAGTTTCTAACTATGGCTACACCTTC. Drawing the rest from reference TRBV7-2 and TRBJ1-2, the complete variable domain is GAGVSQSPSNKVTEKGKDVELRCDPISGHTALYWYRQSLGQGLEFLIYFQGNSAPDKSGLPSDRFSAERTGGSVSTLTIQRTQQEDSAVYLCASSRRAGTVSNYGYTFGSGTRLTVV.

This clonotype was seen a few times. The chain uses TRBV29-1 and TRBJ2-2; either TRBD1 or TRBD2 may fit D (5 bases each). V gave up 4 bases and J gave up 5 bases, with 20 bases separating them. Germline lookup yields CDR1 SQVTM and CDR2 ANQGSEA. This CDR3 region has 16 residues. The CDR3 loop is CSVGGSTPSSTGELFF. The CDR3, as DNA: TGCAGCGTTGGGGGGAGTACTCCTAGTAGTACCGGGGAGCTGTTTTTT.

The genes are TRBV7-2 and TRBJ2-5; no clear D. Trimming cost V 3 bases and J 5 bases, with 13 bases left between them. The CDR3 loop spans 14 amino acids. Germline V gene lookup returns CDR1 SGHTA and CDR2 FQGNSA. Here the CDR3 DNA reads TGTGCCAGCAGCTTCCAGACCATTGGGGAGACCCAGTACTTC. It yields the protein CASSFQTIGETQYF.

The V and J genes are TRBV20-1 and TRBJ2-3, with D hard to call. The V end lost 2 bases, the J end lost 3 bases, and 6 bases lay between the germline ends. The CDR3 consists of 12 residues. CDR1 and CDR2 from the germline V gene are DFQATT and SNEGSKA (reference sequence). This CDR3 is CSARYGTDTQYF. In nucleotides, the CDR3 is TGCAGTGCTAGATACGGGACAGATACGCAGTATTTT.

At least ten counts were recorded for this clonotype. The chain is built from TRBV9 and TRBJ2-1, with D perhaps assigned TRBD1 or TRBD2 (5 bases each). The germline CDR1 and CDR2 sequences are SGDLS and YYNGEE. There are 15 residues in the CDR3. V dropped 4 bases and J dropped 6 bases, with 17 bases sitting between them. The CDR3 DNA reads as TGTGCCAGCAGCAGAGCCGGGACGTCTGTCAATGAGCAGTTCTTC. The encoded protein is CASSRAGTSVNEQFF.

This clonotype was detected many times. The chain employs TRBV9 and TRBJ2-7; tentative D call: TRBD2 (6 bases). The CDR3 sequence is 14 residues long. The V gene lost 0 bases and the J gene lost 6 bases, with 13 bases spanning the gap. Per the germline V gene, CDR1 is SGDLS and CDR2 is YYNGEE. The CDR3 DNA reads TGTGCCAGCAGCGTAGCCCTCTCAGCGGGCGAGCAGTACTTC. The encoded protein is CASSVALSAGEQYF.

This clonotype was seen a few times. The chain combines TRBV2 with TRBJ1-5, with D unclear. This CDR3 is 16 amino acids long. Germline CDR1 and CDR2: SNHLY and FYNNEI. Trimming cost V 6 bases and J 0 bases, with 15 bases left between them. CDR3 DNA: TGTGCCAGCAGGGGTTTAGAAGCAGATAGCAATCAGCCCCAGCATTTT. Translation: CASRGLEADSNQPQHF.

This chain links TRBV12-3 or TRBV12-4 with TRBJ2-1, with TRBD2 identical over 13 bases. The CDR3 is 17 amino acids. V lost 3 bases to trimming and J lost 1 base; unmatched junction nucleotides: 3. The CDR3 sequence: CASSLGLAGKSYNEQFF. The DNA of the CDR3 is TGTGCCAGCAGTTTGGGACTAGCGGGGAAGTCCTACAATGAGCAGTTCTTC.